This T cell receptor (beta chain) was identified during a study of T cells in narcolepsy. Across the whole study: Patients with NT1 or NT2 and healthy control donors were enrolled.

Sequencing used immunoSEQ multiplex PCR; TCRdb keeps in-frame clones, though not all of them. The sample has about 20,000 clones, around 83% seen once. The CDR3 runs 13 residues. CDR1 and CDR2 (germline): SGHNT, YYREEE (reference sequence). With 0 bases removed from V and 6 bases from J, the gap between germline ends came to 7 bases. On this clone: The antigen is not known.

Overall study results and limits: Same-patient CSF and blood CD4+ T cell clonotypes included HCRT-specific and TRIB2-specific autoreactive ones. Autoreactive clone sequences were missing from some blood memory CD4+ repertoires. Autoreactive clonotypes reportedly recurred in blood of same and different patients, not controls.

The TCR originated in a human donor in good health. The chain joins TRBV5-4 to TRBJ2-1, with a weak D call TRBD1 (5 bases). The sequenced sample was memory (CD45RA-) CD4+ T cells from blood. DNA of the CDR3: TGTGCCAGCAGCTTGGTAGGGGTCAATGAGCAGTTCTTC. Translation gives CASSLVGVNEQFF.